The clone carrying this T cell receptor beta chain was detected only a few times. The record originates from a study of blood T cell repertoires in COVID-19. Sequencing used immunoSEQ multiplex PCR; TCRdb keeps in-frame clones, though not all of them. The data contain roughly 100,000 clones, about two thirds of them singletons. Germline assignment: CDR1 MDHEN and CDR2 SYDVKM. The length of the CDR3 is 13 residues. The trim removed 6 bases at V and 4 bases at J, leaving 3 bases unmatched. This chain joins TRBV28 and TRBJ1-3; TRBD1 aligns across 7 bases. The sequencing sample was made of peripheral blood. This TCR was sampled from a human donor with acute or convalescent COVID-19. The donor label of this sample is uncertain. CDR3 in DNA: TGTGCCAGCAGCCGGGGACAGGGAAACACCATATATTTT. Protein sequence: CASSRGQGNTIYF.